The 5 T cell receptor beta chains reported below all come from one sample, sequenced in a study of breast tumors, draining lymph nodes, adjacent tissues. The lymph nodes were axillary draining lymph nodes from breast cancer patients. In TCRdb, the multiplex PCR reads were re-called with MiXCR into one record per CDR3 protein. This sample has around 190,000 distinct CDR3 sequences; 30% to 35% occur once, and the top ten carry roughly 4.3%. Sequenced sample: axillary lymph node tissue. All receptors derive from a female donor with breast cancer. Some clones in this sample may be carry-over from other donors' samples.

This clonotype was counted many times. The chain has TRBV19 and TRBJ2-1, with D possibly TRBD2 on 5 matching bases. The germline gives CDR1 LNHDA, CDR2 SQIVND (reference sequence). The CDR3 covers 14 residues. Trimming took 4 bases from V and 5 from J, leaving 12 bases between them. CDR3 nucleotide sequence: TGTGCCAGTAGTACGCTGGGAGTTGACAATGAGCAGTTCTTC. It yields the protein CASSTLGVDNEQFF. The whole variable domain, filled in from reference TRBV19 and TRBJ2-1, reads DGGITQSPKYLFRKEGQNVTLSCEQNLNHDAMYWYRQDPGQGLRLIYYSQIVNDFQKGDIAEGYSVSREKKESFPLTVTSAQKNPTAFYLCASSTLGVDNEQFFGPGTRLTVL.

The rearrangement links TRBV27 to TRBJ2-1; 9 bases agree with TRBD2. This CDR3 is 18 amino acids long. V lost 6 bases to trimming and J lost 3 bases; unmatched junction nucleotides: 15. Germline V gives CDR1 MNHEY, CDR2 SMNVEV (reference sequence). CDR3 in DNA: TGTGCCAGCAGCCGTACCCCCCCACTAGCGGGCATCTACAATGAGCAGTTCTTC. Its translation is CASSRTPPLAGIYNEQFF.

The sample holds many counts of this clonotype. V is TRBV18 and J is TRBJ2-7, with TRBD2 identical over 13 bases. The CDR3 totals 14 residues. The ends lost 5 bases at V and 6 bases at J; junction bases unmatched: 4. In germline, CDR1 is KGHSH, CDR2 LQKENI. The CDR3 sequence is CASSELAGGSEQYF. CDR3 DNA sequence: TGTGCCAGCTCAGAACTAGCGGGAGGGAGCGAGCAGTACTTC.

This clonotype was recorded many times. V is TRBV7-2 and J is TRBJ1-3; tentative D call: TRBD1 (5 bases). This CDR3 is built from 16 residues. V shed 3 bases and J shed 7 bases, with 19 bases lying between them. Germline V CDR1 and CDR2: SGHTA, FQGNSA. The CDR3 is CASSFIPQLGRNTIYF. The CDR3 DNA reads TGTGCCAGCAGCTTCATCCCCCAGTTGGGGCGGAACACCATATATTTT. Drawing the rest from reference TRBV7-2 and TRBJ1-3, the complete variable domain is GAGVSQSPSNKVTEKGKDVELRCDPISGHTALYWYRQSLGQGLEFLIYFQGNSAPDKSGLPSDRFSAERTGGSVSTLTIQRTQQEDSAVYLCASSFIPQLGRNTIYFGEGSWLTVV.

This clonotype has ten or more counts. This rearrangement joins TRBV29-1 to TRBJ2-3, with D possibly called TRBD1 or TRBD2 (5 bases each). The germline V gene encodes CDR1 SQVTM and CDR2 ANQGSEA. The CDR3 has 13 residues. V lost 7 bases and J lost 1, with 12 bases in between. CDR3 nucleotides: TGCAGCGCGGGGCTGGGCGGCACAGATACGCAGTATTTT. Amino acid sequence: CSAGLGGTDTQYF.